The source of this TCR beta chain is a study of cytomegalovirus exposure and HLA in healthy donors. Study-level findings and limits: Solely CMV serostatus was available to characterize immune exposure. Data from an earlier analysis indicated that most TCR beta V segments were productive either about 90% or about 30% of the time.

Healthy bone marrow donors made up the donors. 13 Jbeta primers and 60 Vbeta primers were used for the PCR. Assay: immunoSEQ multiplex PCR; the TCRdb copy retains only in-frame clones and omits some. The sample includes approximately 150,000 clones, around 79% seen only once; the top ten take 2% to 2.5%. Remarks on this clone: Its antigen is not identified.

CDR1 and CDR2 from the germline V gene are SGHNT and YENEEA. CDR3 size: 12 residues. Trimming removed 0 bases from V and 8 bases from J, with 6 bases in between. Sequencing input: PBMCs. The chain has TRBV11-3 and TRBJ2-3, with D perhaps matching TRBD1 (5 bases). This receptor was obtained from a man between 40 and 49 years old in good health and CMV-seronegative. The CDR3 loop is CASSLDGATQYF. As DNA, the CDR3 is TGTGCCAGCAGCTTAGATGGGGCTACGCAGTATTTT. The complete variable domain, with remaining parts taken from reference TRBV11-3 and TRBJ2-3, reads EAGVVQSPRYKIIEKKQPVAFWCNPISGHNTLYWYLQNLGQGPELLIRYENEEAVDDSQLPKDRFSAERLKGVDSTLKIQPAELGDSAVYLCASSLDGATQYFGPGTRLTVL.